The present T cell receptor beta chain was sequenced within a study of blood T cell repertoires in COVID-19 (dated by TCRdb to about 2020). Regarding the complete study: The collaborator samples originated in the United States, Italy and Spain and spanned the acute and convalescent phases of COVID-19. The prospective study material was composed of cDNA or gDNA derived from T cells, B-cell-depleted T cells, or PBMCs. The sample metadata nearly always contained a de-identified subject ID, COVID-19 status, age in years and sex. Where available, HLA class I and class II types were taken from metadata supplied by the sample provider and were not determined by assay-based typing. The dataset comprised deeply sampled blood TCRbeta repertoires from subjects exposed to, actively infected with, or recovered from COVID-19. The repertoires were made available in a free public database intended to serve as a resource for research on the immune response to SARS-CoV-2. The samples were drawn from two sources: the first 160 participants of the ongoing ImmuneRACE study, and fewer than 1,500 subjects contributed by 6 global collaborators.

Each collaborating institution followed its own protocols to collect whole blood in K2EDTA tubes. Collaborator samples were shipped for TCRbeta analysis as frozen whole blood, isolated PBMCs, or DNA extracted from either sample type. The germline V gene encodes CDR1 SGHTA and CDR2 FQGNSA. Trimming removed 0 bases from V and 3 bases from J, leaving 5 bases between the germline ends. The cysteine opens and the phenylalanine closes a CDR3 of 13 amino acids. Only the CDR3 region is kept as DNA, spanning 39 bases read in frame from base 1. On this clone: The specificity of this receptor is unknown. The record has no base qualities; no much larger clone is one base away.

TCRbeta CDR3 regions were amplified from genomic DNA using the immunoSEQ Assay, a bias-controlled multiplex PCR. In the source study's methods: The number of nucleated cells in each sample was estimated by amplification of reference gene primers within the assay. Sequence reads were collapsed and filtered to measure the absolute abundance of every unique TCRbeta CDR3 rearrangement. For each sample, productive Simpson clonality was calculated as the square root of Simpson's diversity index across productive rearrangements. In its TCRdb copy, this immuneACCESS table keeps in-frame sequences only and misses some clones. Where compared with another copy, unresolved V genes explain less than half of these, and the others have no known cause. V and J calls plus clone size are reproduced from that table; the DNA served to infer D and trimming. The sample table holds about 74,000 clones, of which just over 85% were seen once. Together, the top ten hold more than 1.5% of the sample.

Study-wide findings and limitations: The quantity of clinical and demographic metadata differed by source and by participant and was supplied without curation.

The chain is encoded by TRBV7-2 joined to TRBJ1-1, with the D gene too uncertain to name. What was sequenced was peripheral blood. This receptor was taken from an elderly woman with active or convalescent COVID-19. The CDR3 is CASSLASDTEAFF. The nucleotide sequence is TGTGCCAGCAGCTTAGCATCGGACACTGAAGCTTTCTTT.